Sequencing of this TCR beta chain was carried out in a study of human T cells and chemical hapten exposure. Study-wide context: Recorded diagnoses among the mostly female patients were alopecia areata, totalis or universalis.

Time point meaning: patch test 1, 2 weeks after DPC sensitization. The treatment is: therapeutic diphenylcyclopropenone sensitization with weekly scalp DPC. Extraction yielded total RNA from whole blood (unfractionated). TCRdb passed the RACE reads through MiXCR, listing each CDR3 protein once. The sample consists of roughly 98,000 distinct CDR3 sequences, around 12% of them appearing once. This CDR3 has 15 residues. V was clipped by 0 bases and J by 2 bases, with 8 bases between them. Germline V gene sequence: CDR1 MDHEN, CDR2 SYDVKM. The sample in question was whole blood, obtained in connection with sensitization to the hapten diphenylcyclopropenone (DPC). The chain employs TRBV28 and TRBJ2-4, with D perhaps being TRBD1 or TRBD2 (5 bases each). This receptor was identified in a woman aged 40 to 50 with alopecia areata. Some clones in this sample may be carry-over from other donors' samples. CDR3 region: CASSLWGESKNIQYF. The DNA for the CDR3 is TGTGCCAGCAGTTTATGGGGGGAATCCAAAAACATTCAGTACTTC.